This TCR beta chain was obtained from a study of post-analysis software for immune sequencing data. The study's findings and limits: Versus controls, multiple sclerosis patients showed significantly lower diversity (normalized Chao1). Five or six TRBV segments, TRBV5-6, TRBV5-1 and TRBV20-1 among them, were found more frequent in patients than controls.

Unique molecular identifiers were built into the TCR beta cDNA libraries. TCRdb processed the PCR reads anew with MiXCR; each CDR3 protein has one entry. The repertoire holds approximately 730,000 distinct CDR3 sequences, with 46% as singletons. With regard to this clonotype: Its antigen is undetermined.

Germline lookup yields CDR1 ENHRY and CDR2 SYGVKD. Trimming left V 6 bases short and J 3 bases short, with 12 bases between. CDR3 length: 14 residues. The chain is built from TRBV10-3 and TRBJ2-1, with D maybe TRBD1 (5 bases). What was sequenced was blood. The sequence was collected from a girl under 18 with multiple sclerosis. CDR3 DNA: TGTGCCATCAGCACAGGCCAGGGCTACAATGAGCAGTTCTTC. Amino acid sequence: CAISTGQGYNEQFF.